The 26 T cell receptor beta chains below all came from one sample that was sequenced in a study of blood T cell repertoires in COVID-19 (dated by TCRdb to the early 2020s). Library creation used the immunoSEQ multiplex PCR assay. Entries here come from immuneACCESS through TCRdb and include only in-frame sequences with V and J called. Some clones fail to appear in such tables; in the studies checked, an unresolved V gene covers under half of the shortfall, and the cause of the remainder is unknown. Across this sample there are 130,000 to 150,000 clones, with over 70% seen only once. About 1.8% of the sample is taken by the ten largest. The material sequenced was peripheral blood. The source is a woman in her sixties or seventies with acute or convalescent COVID-19.

The chain has TRBV7-9 and TRBJ2-7; 12 nucleotides agree with TRBD2. This CDR3 is built from 15 residues. V trimming: 3 bases; J trimming: 6 bases; junction bases outside the gene matches: 6. CDR1 is SEHNR and CDR2 is FQNEAQ in the germline V gene (reference sequence). The CDR3 loop reads CASSFGLAGLSEQYF. The CDR3 nucleotides are TGTGCCAGCAGCTTCGGACTAGCGGGACTGTCCGAGCAGTACTTC.

The chain combines TRBV11-2 with TRBJ1-1; TRBD1 is a possible D gene (5 bases). V was clipped by 5 bases and J by 9 bases, with 13 bases between them. Germline loops: CDR1 SGHAT, CDR2 FQNNGV. This CDR3 contains 12 residues. CDR3 bases: TGTGCCAGCAGCCAAGGGGTGGCCAAAGCTTTCTTT. Its translation is CASSQGVAKAFF.

The chain combines TRBV19 with TRBJ1-5; 7 positions agree with TRBD1. CDR1 and CDR2 from the germline V gene are LNHDA and SQIVND (reference sequence). The CDR3 spans 17 residues. Trimming removed 6 bases from V and 2 bases from J; junction bases left unmatched: 13. CDR3 DNA: TGTGCCAGTAGACCCAGAGGGGGCGGATTTGGCAATCAGCCCCAGCATTTT. Its translation: CASRPRGGGFGNQPQHF.

This clone was observed once. The chain joins TRBV6-5 to TRBJ2-5, with 13 positions matching TRBD2. In germline, CDR1 is MNHEY, CDR2 SVGAGI. Trimming cost V 6 bases and J 5 bases; bases outside gene matches: 6. The CDR3 is 15 amino acids. The CDR3 nucleotides are TGTGCCAGCAGAGCGGGACTAGCGGGACGGGAGACCCAGTACTTC. It specifies CASRAGLAGRETQYF.

The chain has TRBV5-4 and TRBJ2-2; TRBD2 matches at 8 bases. CDR1 and CDR2 from the germline V gene are SGHNT and YYREEE (reference sequence). The CDR3 runs to 15 residues. The ends lost 4 bases at V and 6 bases at J; junction bases unmatched: 8. CDR3 in amino acids: CASSGTRGGPGELFF. As DNA, the CDR3 is TGTGCCAGCAGCGGGACTCGGGGGGGGCCCGGGGAGCTGTTTTTT.

The rearrangement uses TRBV27 and TRBJ1-1, with a tentative D call TRBD1 (5 bases). The CDR3 contains 13 residues. Germline CDR1 reads MNHEY; CDR2 reads SMNVEV (reference sequence). With 5 bases removed from V and 1 base from J, the gap between germline ends came to 8 bases. CDR3 in DNA: TGTGCCAGCAGTATCGGACAGAACACTGAAGCTTTCTTT. It encodes CASSIGQNTEAFF.

The chain links TRBV19 to TRBJ1-5; 8 positions match TRBD1. The germline gives CDR1 LNHDA, CDR2 SQIVND (reference sequence). The CDR3 runs to 17 residues. J lost 3 bases, V lost 3 bases, and 10 bases had no gene match. CDR3 sequence: CASSIIGGQGPNQPQHF. The CDR3 DNA follows: TGTGCCAGTAGTATCATCGGTGGACAGGGACCCAATCAGCCCCAGCATTTT.

This clone turned up a few times. The chain recombines TRBV6-6 with TRBJ1-3; 8 bases align to TRBD1. Germline V CDR1 and CDR2: MNHNY, SVGAGI (reference sequence). The CDR3 extends over 14 amino acids. V lost 6 bases and J lost 3; bases outside the gene matches: 4. The CDR3 DNA follows: TGTGCCAGCAGCGTCGGACAGGGTGGAAACACCATATATTTT. Its translation: CASSVGQGGNTIYF.

J is TRBJ1-1 and V is TRBV5-4; D uncertain. The V and J ends lost 4 bases and 5 bases respectively, with 12 bases between them. CDR3 length: 13 residues. The V gene's germline CDR1 is SGHNT and CDR2 YYREEE (reference sequence). CDR3 amino acids: CASSLTTGTEAFF. CDR3 in DNA: TGTGCCAGCAGCCTAACAACGGGAACTGAAGCTTTCTTT.

The sample holds a few counts of this clone. The J gene is TRBJ1-2, the V gene TRBV18, with 9 bases lining up with TRBD1. Germline V CDR1 and CDR2: KGHSH, LQKENI. The CDR3 length is 18 residues. J lost 3 bases, V lost 1 base, and 12 bases had no gene match. The CDR3 DNA sequence: TGTGCCAGCTCACCACGCCTAACAGGGGGCGCGTCAGACTATGGCTACACCTTC. Protein sequence: CASSPRLTGGASDYGYTF.

The chain joins TRBV5-4 to TRBJ1-2; 7 bases align to TRBD1. V lost 4 bases to trimming and J lost 7 bases; unmatched junction nucleotides: 19. CDR1 SGHNT and CDR2 YYREEE come from the germline V gene (reference sequence). This CDR3 region has 17 residues. The chain's CDR3 is CASSTFGTVSYGGGYTF. The CDR3 coding sequence is TGTGCCAGCAGCACGTTCGGGACAGTATCTTATGGTGGTGGCTACACCTTC.

In the case of this clone: The sample carries other DNA sequences with the same CDR3. The chain couples TRBV5-1 to TRBJ2-7, with TRBD2 matching 10 bases. Losses at the gene ends were 2 bases for V and 3 bases for J; bases not matched to a gene: 2. Germline CDR1 and CDR2: SGHRS and YFSETQ. The CDR3 sequence is 14 residues long. The CDR3 region is CASSFLAGGYEQYF. CDR3 DNA sequence: TGCGCCAGCAGCTTTTTAGCGGGGGGCTACGAGCAGTACTTC.

This clone was recorded once. The chain uses TRBV4-1 and TRBJ2-7, with 10 bases identical to TRBD1. CDR3 length equals 16 residues. CDR1 is MGHRA, CDR2 YSYEKL, per germline. The junction had 7 bases not matched to a gene; V was cut back by 2 bases and J by 3 bases. The CDR3 sequence is CASSQRKGTGDYEQYF. The CDR3 DNA is TGCGCCAGCAGCCAAAGAAAGGGGACAGGGGACTACGAGCAGTACTTC.

The chain links TRBV30 to TRBJ1-5; D not certain. CDR3 length: 13 amino acids. Germline V CDR1 and CDR2: GTSNPN, SVGIG (reference sequence). V was pared by 1 base and J by 4 bases, with 8 bases between. CDR3 residues: CAWSGEKNQPQHF. Written as DNA, the CDR3 is TGTGCCTGGAGTGGGGAGAAGAATCAGCCCCAGCATTTT.

The chain carries TRBV7-9 and TRBJ2-1; D gene uncertain. The CDR3 sequence is 14 residues long. Trimming took off 5 bases at V and 5 bases at J, with 13 bases between the two ends. CDR1 is SEHNR, CDR2 FQNEAQ, per germline (reference sequence). CDR3 loop: CASSRSGLDNEQFF. In DNA form, the CDR3 reads TGTGCCAGCAGCCGGAGTGGTTTAGACAATGAGCAGTTCTTC.

A word on this clone: Other DNA sequences of this sample code for an identical CDR3. The chain links TRBV4-2 to TRBJ2-2; D uncertain. The germline V gene has CDR1 LGHNA and CDR2 YNFKEQ. This CDR3 is 14 amino acids long. V dropped 0 bases and J dropped 1 base, with 3 bases sitting between them. This chain's CDR3 is CASSQDQNTGELFF. As DNA, the CDR3 is TGTGCCAGCAGCCAAGACCAGAACACCGGGGAGCTGTTTTTT.

This chain links TRBV5-4 with TRBJ2-5; weak D call: TRBD2 (5 bases). The V end lost 6 bases, the J end lost 7 bases, and 25 bases lay between the germline ends. Per the germline V gene, CDR1 is SGHNT and CDR2 is YYREEE (reference sequence). The CDR3 covers 16 residues. CDR3 nucleotides: TGTGCCAGCACCCTCCTTCCCGGGGAAGAGGTGGGGACCCAGTACTTC. As protein: CASTLLPGEEVGTQYF. Looking up the rest from reference TRBV5-4 and TRBJ2-5 gives the full variable domain: ETGVTQSPTHLIKTRGQQVTLRCSSQSGHNTVSWYQQALGQGPQFIFQYYREEENGRGNFPPRFSGLQFPNYSSELNVNALELDDSALYLCASTLLPGEEVGTQYFGPGTRLLVL.

This rearrangement joins TRBV27 to TRBJ2-1; no definite D call. V lost 5 bases and J lost 6, with 8 bases in between. Germline CDR1 reads MNHEY; CDR2 reads SMNVEV (reference sequence). CDR3 size: 12 residues. The CDR3 region is CASSPRSNEQFF. CDR3 bases: TGTGCCAGCAGTCCTAGAAGCAATGAGCAGTTCTTC.

The chain has TRBV11-1 and TRBJ2-1, with TRBD1 identical over 7 bases. The length of the CDR3 is 15 residues. Germline V gene data show CDR1 as SGHAT and CDR2 as FQDESV (reference sequence). The J segment lost 3 bases and the V segment lost 5 bases, leaving 7 bases of the junction unmatched. The CDR3 nucleotides read TGTGCCAGCAGCCCTCGGGCAGGGGGCTACAATGAGCAGTTCTTC. Protein: CASSPRAGGYNEQFF.

This chain connects TRBV5-4 to TRBJ2-7; TRBD2 aligns across 14 bases. The germline V gene has CDR1 SGHNT and CDR2 YYREEE (reference sequence). V shed 0 bases and J 6 bases; nucleotides not matched to a gene: 8. The CDR3 contains 17 residues. The CDR3 here is CASSLEGLAGEGIEQYF. DNA for the CDR3: TGTGCCAGCAGCTTGGAGGGACTAGCGGGAGAAGGGATCGAGCAGTACTTC.

This chain links TRBV29-1 with TRBJ2-7, with TRBD1 identical over 10 bases. Germline V gene data show CDR1 as SQVTM and CDR2 as ANQGSEA. The CDR3 covers 13 residues. V lost 6 bases, J lost 2 bases, and 4 bases stayed unmatched. The DNA of the CDR3 is TGCAGCGTACCCGGGACAGGGGCCTACGAGCAGTACTTC. Amino acid sequence: CSVPGTGAYEQYF.

This chain joins TRBV6-5 and TRBJ2-7, with 7 bases matching TRBD1. The V segment lost 6 bases and the J segment 3 bases; nucleotides outside the gene matches: 5. CDR3 length: 13 residues. CDR1 and CDR2 from the germline V gene are MNHEY and SVGAGI. As DNA, the CDR3 is TGTGCCAGCAGGGGGACAGCCCACTACGAGCAGTACTTC. Amino acids: CASRGTAHYEQYF.

The chain uses TRBV6-5 and TRBJ1-1, with 7 nucleotides matching TRBD1. The CDR3 extends over 14 amino acids. Germline trimming cut 6 bases from V and 6 bases from J; bases unmatched to any gene: 10. Germline CDR1 MNHEY, CDR2 SVGAGI. The CDR3 DNA is TGTGCCAGCAGAAGGACAGGAGGAAGGCCTGAAGCTTTCTTT. Translated: CASRRTGGRPEAFF.

The chain recombines TRBV27 with TRBJ2-7; tentative D call: TRBD2 (7 bases). The germline gives CDR1 MNHEY, CDR2 SMNVEV (reference sequence). CDR3 length: 15 residues. Between the trimmed V and J ends, which lost 4 bases and 3 bases, there was a span of 16 bases. The CDR3 is CASSYGTGGLYEQYF. The DNA for the CDR3 is TGTGCCAGCAGTTACGGAACGGGGGGCCTCTACGAGCAGTACTTC.

The CDR3 spells CASSIQQPGSYNEQFF. In nucleotides, the CDR3 is TGTGCCAGTAGTATACAACAGCCTGGGTCCTACAATGAGCAGTTCTTC. The chain combines TRBV19 with TRBJ2-1; no clear D gene. Deletions cut 2 bases from V and 1 base from J, with 12 bases between. The CDR3 consists of 16 residues. Germline CDR1 and CDR2: LNHDA and SQIVND (reference sequence). Full variable domain (rest looked up from reference TRBV19 and TRBJ2-1): DGGITQSPKYLFRKEGQNVTLSCEQNLNHDAMYWYRQDPGQGLRLIYYSQIVNDFQKGDIAEGYSVSREKKESFPLTVTSAQKNPTAFYLCASSIQQPGSYNEQFFGPGTRLTVL.

This chain links TRBV5-1 with TRBJ2-5; 8 bases map to TRBD1. From germline, CDR1 is SGHRS and CDR2 YFSETQ. This CDR3 region has 16 residues. Trimming removed 0 bases from V and 4 bases from J; junction bases left unmatched: 8. Written as DNA, the CDR3 is TGCGCCAGCAGCTTGGGGACAGGGTTCGTAGGAGAGACCCAGTACTTC. Residues: CASSLGTGFVGETQYF.